Listed below are T cell receptor beta chains from one sample, sequenced in a study of T cell responses to AZD1222 COVID-19 vaccine. Profiled with immunoSEQ multiplex PCR; TCRdb holds only in-frame clones, not every one. The sample includes 130,000 or so clones, roughly 86% of them seen just once. Sequenced material: peripheral blood, taken 28 days after the second AZD1222 dose. The receptor set was obtained from an adult who received the AZD1222 COVID-19 vaccine. CDR3s include the opening cysteine and the closing phenylalanine or tryptophan. A D gene is named only where the DNA matches it firmly. Part of the rows lack a size; the others show once, few, many or a class for expanded clones.

cdr3_nt cdr3_aa v_call clone_size d_call j_call
TGTGCCAGCAGTGAAAATCACCTAGGGGACACTGAAGCTTTCTTT CASSENHLGDTEAFF TRBV6-1 NA NA TRBJ1-1
TGTGCCAGCAGCTGGAGGGAGAGGAGTGAAAAACTGTTTTTT CASSWRERSEKLFF TRBV7-2 NA NA TRBJ1-4
TGTGCCAGCAGCTTAGCAGGTCCTGGCGTGGAAGCTTTCTTT CASSLAGPGVEAFF TRBV7-2 NA NA TRBJ1-1
TGTGCCAGCCGGAGCCTATCCTCCTACGAGCAGTACTTC CASRSLSSYEQYF TRBV7-9 NA NA TRBJ2-7
TGTGCCAGCAGTATGACAGGGGGCTTTTACAATGAGCAGTTCTTC CASSMTGGFYNEQFF TRBV27 NA TRBD1 TRBJ2-1
TGTGCCAGCAGCCTCTCGATGACACGAAGGCATGGCTACACCTTC CASSLSMTRRHGYTF TRBV3-1/TRBV3-2 NA NA TRBJ1-2
TGTGCCTGGTCCGAGGCTGGAAACACCATATATTTT CAWSEAGNTIYF TRBV30 NA NA TRBJ1-3
TGTGCCAGCTCACCTGACAGGGGTCAGCCCCAGCATTTT CASSPDRGQPQHF TRBV18 NA TRBD1 TRBJ1-5
TGTGCCTGGACCAACCAGGGAGCAAACTCTGGAAACACCATATATTTT CAWTNQGANSGNTIYF TRBV30 NA NA TRBJ1-3
TGTGCCATCAGGGGGACTAGCGGGCCCACCGGGGAGCTGTTTTTT CAIRGTSGPTGELFF TRBV10-3 NA TRBD2 TRBJ2-2
TGCGCCAGCAGCCCCCCACGCCCCAACTACGATACGCAGTATTTT CASSPPRPNYDTQYF TRBV5-1 NA NA TRBJ2-3
TGTGCCAGCAGCACCATGTCGGCAGGTGAAGCTTTCTTT CASSTMSAGEAFF TRBV7-8 NA NA TRBJ1-1
TGCAGCGTTTCCCCGGGGGCAGGGACATACAATGAGCAGTTCTTC CSVSPGAGTYNEQFF TRBV29-1 once NA TRBJ2-1
TGCGCCAGCAGCCGGAAGGACAGCCTGAACACCGGGGAGCTGTTTTTT CASSRKDSLNTGELFF TRBV4-1 NA NA TRBJ2-2
TGTGCCAGCAGCCCACCCAACGCTCCCTACGAGCAGTACTTC CASSPPNAPYEQYF TRBV7-3 once NA TRBJ2-7
TGTGCCTGGAGTGCCCAGGGCTATGGCTACACCTTC CAWSAQGYGYTF TRBV30 NA NA TRBJ1-2
TGTGCCAGCAGCCGACAGGGGGGGGGCGACGAGCAGTACTTC CASSRQGGGDEQYF TRBV7-9 once TRBD1 TRBJ2-7
TGTGCCAGCCCAGCGGGGGGTGAGCAGTTCTTC CASPAGGEQFF TRBV2 NA TRBD2 TRBJ2-1
TGTGCCAGCAGCGTAGGAGCGGAATCTGGAAACACCATATATTTT CASSVGAESGNTIYF TRBV9 NA NA TRBJ1-3
TGTGCCAGCAGTGACAGGGGCTATAGCAATCAGCCCCAGCATTTT CASSDRGYSNQPQHF TRBV27 NA TRBD1 TRBJ1-5